This entry concerns a single T cell receptor beta chain. Random hexamers were used to reverse transcribe an amount of about 0.45 to 1 ug RNA. TCRdb re-called the immunoSEQ multiplex PCR reads with MiXCR, one entry per CDR3 protein. The table includes some 200,000 distinct CDR3 sequences, approximately 95% detected once. Losses at the gene ends were 4 bases for V and 2 bases for J; bases not matched to a gene: 7. CDR3 length: 16 residues. Germline loops: CDR1 SGDLS, CDR2 YYNGEE. This specimen comes from a study of CD8 T cells in Susac syndrome. The receptor was derived from a human donor with Susac syndrome. Sequenced: CD8+ T cells from PBMCs. J is TRBJ2-3 and V is TRBV9, with 10 positions matching TRBD2. CDR3 bases: TGTGCCAGCAGCCTCTCCGGGACTAGCGTCACAGATACGCAGTATTTT. It yields the protein CASSLSGTSVTDTQYF.